This T cell receptor beta chain was observed in a study of tumor-infiltrating lymphocytes in primary liver carcinoma. Study-level background: Each participant had primary liver carcinoma, and surgical resection was the treatment. Tumors were stage T1-T3 N0M0, about 4.2 to 11 cm across.

Synthesis of TCR beta cDNA was carried out from 500 ng total RNA with a constant-region primer. For TCR beta, libraries were produced by three nested multiplex PCR rounds using slightly modified ARM-PCR. Use of TRBV1-TRBV30 forward primers with a C-beta reverse primer characterized the first two PCR rounds, which lasted nine to eleven cycles each. From the multiplex PCR reads, TCRdb called clonotypes with MiXCR, one entry per CDR3 protein. The repertoire holds a few hundred thousand distinct CDR3 sequences, with nearly 60% as singletons. Researchers drew blood RNA from unsorted whole blood and extracted germline DNA as well. The CDR3 covers 16 residues. J gave up 2 bases and V 4 bases, and 8 bases lay outside the gene matches. CDR1 and CDR2 (germline): MNHNY, SVGAGI (reference sequence). Study-wide findings and caveats: Paired tumor-adjacent and tumor-blood samples overlapped less than tumor region pairs did.

Notes on this clonotype: What it recognizes is unknown. Possible read error: a much larger clone is one base away.

V and J are TRBV6-6 and TRBJ2-1; 7 positions match TRBD2. Sequenced sample: peripheral blood. The clonotype originates from a woman in her 30s with primary liver carcinoma and hepatitis B virus infection. The CDR3 protein is CASSSSLAETYNEQFF. The CDR3 nucleotides are TGTGCCAGCAGTTCCAGTCTAGCGGAGACCTACAATGAGCAGTTCTTC.